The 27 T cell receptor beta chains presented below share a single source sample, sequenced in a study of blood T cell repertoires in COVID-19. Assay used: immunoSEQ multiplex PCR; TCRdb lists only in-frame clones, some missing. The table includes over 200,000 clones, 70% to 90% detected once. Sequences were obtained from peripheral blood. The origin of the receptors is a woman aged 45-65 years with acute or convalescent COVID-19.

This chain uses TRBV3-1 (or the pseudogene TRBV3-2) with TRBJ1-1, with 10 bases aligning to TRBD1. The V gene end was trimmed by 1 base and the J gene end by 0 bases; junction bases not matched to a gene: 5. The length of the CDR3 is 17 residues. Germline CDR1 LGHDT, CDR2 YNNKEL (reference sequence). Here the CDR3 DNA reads TGTGCCAGCAGCCAAGTAATCGGGACAGGGGTGAACACTGAAGCTTTCTTT. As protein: CASSQVIGTGVNTEAFF.

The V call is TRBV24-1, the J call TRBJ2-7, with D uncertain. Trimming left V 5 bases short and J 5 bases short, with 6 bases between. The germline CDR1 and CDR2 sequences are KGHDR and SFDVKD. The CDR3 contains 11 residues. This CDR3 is CATSARDEQYF. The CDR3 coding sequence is TGTGCCACCAGTGCCCGTGACGAGCAGTACTTC.

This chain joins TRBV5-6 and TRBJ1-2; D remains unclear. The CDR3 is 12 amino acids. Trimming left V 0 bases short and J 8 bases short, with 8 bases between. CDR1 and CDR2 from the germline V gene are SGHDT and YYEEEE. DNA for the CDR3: TGTGCCAGCAGCTTGGGGAGGGTAGGCTACACCTTC. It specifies CASSLGRVGYTF.

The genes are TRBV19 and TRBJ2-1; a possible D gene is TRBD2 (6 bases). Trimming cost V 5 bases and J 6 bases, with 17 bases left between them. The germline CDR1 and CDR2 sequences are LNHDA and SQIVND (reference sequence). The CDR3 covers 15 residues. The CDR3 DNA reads TGTGCCAGTAGTCGGGACCGGGGGTTGAGCAATGAGCAGTTCTTC. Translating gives CASSRDRGLSNEQFF.

CDR3 amino acids: CASSYGLAGQETQYF. The CDR3 nucleotides are TGTGCCAGCAGCTACGGACTAGCGGGACAAGAGACCCAGTACTTC. The rearrangement uses TRBV4-2 and TRBJ2-5; 12 bases match TRBD2. Looked up from germline, CDR1 is LGHNA and CDR2 is YNFKEQ. V gave up 5 bases and J gave up 2 bases; unmatched junction bases: 3. CDR3 length equals 15 residues.

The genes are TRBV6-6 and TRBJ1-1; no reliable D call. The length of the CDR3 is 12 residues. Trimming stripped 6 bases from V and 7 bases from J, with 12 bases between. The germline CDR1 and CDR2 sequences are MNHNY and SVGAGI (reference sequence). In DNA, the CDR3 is TGTGCCAGCAGGGCCTCGGGTGGTGAAGCTTTCTTT. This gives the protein CASRASGGEAFF.

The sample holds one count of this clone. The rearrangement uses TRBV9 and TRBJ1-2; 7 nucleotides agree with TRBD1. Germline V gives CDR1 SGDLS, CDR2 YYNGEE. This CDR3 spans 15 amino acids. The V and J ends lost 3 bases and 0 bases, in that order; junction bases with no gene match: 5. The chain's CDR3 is CASSAGTVANYGYTF. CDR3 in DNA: TGTGCCAGCAGCGCCGGGACAGTGGCTAACTATGGCTACACCTTC.

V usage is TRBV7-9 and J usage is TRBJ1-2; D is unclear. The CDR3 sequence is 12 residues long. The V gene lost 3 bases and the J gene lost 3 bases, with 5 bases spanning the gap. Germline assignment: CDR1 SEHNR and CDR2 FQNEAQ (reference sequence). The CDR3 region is CASSFSDYGYTF. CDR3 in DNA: TGTGCCAGCAGCTTCTCGGACTATGGCTACACCTTC.

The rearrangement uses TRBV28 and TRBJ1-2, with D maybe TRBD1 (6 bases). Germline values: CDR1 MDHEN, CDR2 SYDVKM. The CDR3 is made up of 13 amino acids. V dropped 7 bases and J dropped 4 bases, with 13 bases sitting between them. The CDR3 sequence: CASIKDRFYGYTF. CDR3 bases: TGTGCCAGCATAAAGGACAGATTCTATGGCTACACCTTC.

CDR3 DNA sequence: TGTGCCACCAGTGGGGCTAGCGGGAGGGCGGCTGGGGCCAACGTCCTGACTTTC. Translation: CATSGASGRAAGANVLTF. V and J are TRBV24-1 and TRBJ2-6, with 12 positions matching TRBD2. The germline CDR1 and CDR2 sequences are KGHDR and SFDVKD. The CDR3 runs to 18 residues. V trimming: 5 bases; J trimming: 2 bases; junction bases outside the gene matches: 6.

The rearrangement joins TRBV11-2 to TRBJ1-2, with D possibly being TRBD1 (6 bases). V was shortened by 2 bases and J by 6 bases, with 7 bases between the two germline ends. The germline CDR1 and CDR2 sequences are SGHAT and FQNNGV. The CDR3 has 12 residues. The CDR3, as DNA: TGTGCCAGCAGCTTATCAGGGGATGGCTACACCTTC. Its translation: CASSLSGDGYTF. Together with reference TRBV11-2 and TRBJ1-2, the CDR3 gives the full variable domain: EAGVAQSPRYKIIEKRQSVAFWCNPISGHATLYWYQQILGQGPKLLIQFQNNGVVDDSQLPKDRFSAERLKGVDSTLKIQPAKLEDSAVYLCASSLSGDGYTFGSGTRLTVV.

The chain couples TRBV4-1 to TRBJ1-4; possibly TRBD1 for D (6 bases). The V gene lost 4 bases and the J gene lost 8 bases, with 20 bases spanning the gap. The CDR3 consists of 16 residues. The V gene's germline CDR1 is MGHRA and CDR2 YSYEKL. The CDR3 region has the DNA TGCGCCAGCAGCCGAGCCATGGACAGAGTTAACGAAAAACTGTTTTTT. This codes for CASSRAMDRVNEKLFF.

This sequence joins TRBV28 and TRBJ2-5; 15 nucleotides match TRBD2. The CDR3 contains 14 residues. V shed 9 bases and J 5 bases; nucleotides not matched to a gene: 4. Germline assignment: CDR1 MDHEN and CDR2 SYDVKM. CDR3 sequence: CASWTSGRVETQYF. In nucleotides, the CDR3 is TGTGCCAGTTGGACTAGCGGGAGGGTCGAGACCCAGTACTTC.

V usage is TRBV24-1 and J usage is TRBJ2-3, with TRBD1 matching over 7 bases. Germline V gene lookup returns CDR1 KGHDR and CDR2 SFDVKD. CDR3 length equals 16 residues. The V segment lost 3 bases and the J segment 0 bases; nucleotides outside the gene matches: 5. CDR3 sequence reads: CATSDPGQASTDTQYF. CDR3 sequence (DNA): TGTGCCACCAGTGATCCTGGACAGGCCAGCACAGATACGCAGTATTTT.

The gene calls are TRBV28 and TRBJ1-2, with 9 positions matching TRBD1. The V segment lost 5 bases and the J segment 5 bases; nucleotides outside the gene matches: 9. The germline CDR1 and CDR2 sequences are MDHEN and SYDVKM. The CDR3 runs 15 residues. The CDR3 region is CASSTGQGTSYGYTF. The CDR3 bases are TGTGCCAGCAGTACTGGACAGGGGACCTCTTATGGCTACACCTTC.

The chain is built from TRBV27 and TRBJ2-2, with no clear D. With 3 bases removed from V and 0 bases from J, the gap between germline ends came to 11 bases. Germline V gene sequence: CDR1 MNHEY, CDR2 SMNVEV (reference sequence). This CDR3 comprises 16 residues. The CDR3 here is CASSFRSPPNTGELFF. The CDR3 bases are TGTGCCAGCAGTTTCCGAAGCCCCCCGAACACCGGGGAGCTGTTTTTT.

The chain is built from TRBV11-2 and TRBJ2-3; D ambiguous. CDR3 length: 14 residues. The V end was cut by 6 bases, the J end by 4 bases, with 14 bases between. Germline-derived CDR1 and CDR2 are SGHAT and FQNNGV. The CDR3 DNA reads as TGTGCCAGCAGACTCGGAAGTAGCTCAGATACGCAGTATTTT. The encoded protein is CASRLGSSSDTQYF.

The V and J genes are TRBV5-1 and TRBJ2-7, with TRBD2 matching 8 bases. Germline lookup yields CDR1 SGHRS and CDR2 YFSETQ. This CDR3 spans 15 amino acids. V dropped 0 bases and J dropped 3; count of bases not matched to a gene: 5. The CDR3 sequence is CASSLVLAGNYEQYF. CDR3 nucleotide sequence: TGCGCCAGCAGCTTGGTTTTAGCGGGAAACTACGAGCAGTACTTC.

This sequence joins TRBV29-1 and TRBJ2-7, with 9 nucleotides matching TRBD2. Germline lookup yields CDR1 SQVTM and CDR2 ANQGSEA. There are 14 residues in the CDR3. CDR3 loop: CRVEVAGASYEQYF. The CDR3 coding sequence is TGCAGAGTAGAAGTAGCGGGAGCGTCCTACGAGCAGTACTTC.

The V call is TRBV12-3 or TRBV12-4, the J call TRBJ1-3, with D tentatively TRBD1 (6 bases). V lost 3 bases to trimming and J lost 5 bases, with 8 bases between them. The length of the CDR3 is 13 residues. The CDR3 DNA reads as TGTGCCAGCAGTTTGGACAGAAGAAACACCATATATTTT. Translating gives CASSLDRRNTIYF.

The CDR3 reads CASSSGQGGANEQFF. For the CDR3, the DNA is TGTGCCAGCAGTTCCGGACAGGGGGGGGCGAATGAGCAGTTCTTC. This rearrangement joins TRBV6-5 to TRBJ2-1; 10 nucleotides align to TRBD1. Germline V gene sequence: CDR1 MNHEY, CDR2 SVGAGI. There are 15 residues in the CDR3. The V gene end was trimmed by 4 bases and the J gene end by 7 bases; junction bases not matched to a gene: 7.

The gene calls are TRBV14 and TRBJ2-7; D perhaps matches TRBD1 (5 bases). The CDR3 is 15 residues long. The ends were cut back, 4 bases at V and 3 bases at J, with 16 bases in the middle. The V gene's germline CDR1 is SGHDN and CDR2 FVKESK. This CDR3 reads CASSLRAGMNYEQYF. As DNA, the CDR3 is TGTGCCAGCAGCCTCAGGGCAGGGATGAACTACGAGCAGTACTTC.

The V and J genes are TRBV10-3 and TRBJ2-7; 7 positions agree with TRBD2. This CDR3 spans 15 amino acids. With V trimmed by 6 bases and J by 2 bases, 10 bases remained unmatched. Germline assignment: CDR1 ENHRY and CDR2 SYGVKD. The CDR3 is CAIRGGISMTYEQYF. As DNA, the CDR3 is TGTGCCATCAGGGGGGGGATTAGTATGACCTACGAGCAGTACTTC.

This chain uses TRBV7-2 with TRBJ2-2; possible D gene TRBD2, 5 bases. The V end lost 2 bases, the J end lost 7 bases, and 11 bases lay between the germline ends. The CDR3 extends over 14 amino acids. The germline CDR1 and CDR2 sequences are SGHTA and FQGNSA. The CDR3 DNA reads TGTGCCAGCAGCTTACTCGAGGGAATCGGGGAGCTGTTTTTT. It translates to CASSLLEGIGELFF. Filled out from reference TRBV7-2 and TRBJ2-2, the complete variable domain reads GAGVSQSPSNKVTEKGKDVELRCDPISGHTALYWYRQSLGQGLEFLIYFQGNSAPDKSGLPSDRFSAERTGGSVSTLTIQRTQQEDSAVYLCASSLLEGIGELFFGEGSRLTVL.

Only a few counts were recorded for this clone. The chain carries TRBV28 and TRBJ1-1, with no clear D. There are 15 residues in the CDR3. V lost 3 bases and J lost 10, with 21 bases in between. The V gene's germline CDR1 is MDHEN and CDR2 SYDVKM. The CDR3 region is CASSFPGTLGSGAFF. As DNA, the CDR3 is TGTGCCAGCAGTTTTCCGGGCACCTTGGGGAGTGGAGCTTTCTTT.

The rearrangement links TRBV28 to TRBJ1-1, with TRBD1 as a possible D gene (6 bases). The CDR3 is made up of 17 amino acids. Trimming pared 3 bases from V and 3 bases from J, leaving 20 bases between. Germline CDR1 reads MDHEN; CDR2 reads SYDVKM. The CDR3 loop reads CASSLPLPPSGDTEAFF. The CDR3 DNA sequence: TGTGCCAGCAGTTTGCCCCTCCCTCCATCAGGGGACACTGAAGCTTTCTTT.

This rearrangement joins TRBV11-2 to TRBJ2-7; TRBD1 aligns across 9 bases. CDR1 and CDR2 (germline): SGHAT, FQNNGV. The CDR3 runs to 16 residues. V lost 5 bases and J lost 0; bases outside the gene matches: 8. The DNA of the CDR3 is TGTGCCAGCAGCAAAAGACAGGGGGTATTCTCCTACGAGCAGTACTTC. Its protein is CASSKRQGVFSYEQYF.